These T cell receptor beta chains were read from a single sample in a study of beta chain features in type 1 diabetes. Assay: immunoSEQ multiplex PCR; the TCRdb copy retains only in-frame clones and omits some. The top ten hold under 4.5% of the sample, which has about 240,000 clones, less than 35% seen once. The sample consisted of central memory CD4+ T cells from blood. The source of these receptors is a man under 40 in good health. Both conserved end residues are part of each CDR3. A D gene is named only where the DNA matches it firmly. Rows may omit the clone size; those that give it use once, few, many or a size class.

D gene	V gene	clone size	J gene	CDR3 DNA	CDR3 protein
-	TRBV30	few	TRBJ2-5	TGTGCCTGGAGGAGGGTAGGCCAAGAGACCCAGTACTTC	CAWRRVGQETQYF
-	TRBV6-5	-	TRBJ2-5	TGTGCCAGCAGCCTAGGAGTACAAGAGACCCAGTACTTC	CASSLGVQETQYF
-	TRBV6-1	once	TRBJ2-7	TGTGCCAGCAGTGAACCCGGTGTGCAGTACTTC	CASSEPGVQYF
-	TRBV11-2	few	TRBJ2-3	TGTGCCAGCAGCTTAGGAAATGGGCCCTCCTACACAGATACGCAGTATTTT	CASSLGNGPSYTDTQYF
TRBD2	TRBV30	few	TRBJ2-3	TGTGCCTGGAGTGGGCTAGCGGGGGGCACAGATACGCAGTATTTT	CAWSGLAGGTDTQYF
TRBD1	TRBV30	few	TRBJ1-2	TGTGCCTGGAGTGGGGACAGGGACAACTATGGCTACACCTTC	CAWSGDRDNYGYTF
TRBD1	TRBV30	-	TRBJ2-7	TGTGCCTGGCAAGACAGGGCCGAGCAGTACTTC	CAWQDRAEQYF
TRBD1	TRBV7-2	-	TRBJ1-1	TGTGCCAGCAGCAACACCCAAGACAGGGAGGCTTTCTTT	CASSNTQDREAFF
-	TRBV5-1	-	TRBJ2-3	TGCACCAGCAGCTTGGAATATTCGGATACGCAGTATTTT	CTSSLEYSDTQYF
TRBD1	TRBV7-2	few	TRBJ1-2	TGTGCCAGCAGCTCGCGTGCCGGGACAGTAAACATGAACTATGGCTACACCTTC	CASSSRAGTVNMNYGYTF
-	TRBV30	few	TRBJ2-5	TGTGCCTGGAGTGTATGGAGGGGCCAAGGGAGGACCCAGTACTTC	CAWSVWRGQGRTQYF
TRBD2	TRBV5-1	few	TRBJ2-1	TGCGCCAGCAGCACTAGCGGGAGGAGTAGCTCCTACAATGAGCAGTTCTTC	CASSTSGRSSSYNEQFF
TRBD1	TRBV5-1	once	TRBJ1-4	TGCGCCAGCAGCGTACAGGGGCGAAGCGAAAAACTGTTTTTT	CASSVQGRSEKLFF
TRBD1	TRBV27	few	TRBJ1-1	TGTGCCAGCAGTTTTAGCCGGGACAGGGTATTAGCTTTCTTT	CASSFSRDRVLAFF
TRBD1	TRBV7-9	-	TRBJ1-2	TGTGCCAGCAGCTTAGGGACAGGAGGCTATGGCTACACCTTC	CASSLGTGGYGYTF
-	TRBV7-2	few	TRBJ1-2	TGTGCCAGCAGCTTATGGGACGGGGAAAACTATGGCTACACCTTC	CASSLWDGENYGYTF
TRBD1	TRBV5-4	-	TRBJ1-6	TGTGCCAGCAGCCTCAGGGGACAGAGTTATAATTCACCCCTCCACTTT	CASSLRGQSYNSPLHF
TRBD1	TRBV28	-	TRBJ1-1	TGTGCTTCAGCATCGGGACAGGGTAGTAAGACGGGCTGGAACACTGAAGCTTTCTTT	CASASGQGSKTGWNTEAFF
-	TRBV7-9	-	TRBJ1-3	TGTGCCAGCAGCCCAGGGACTGGAAACACCATATATTTT	CASSPGTGNTIYF
-	TRBV19	many	TRBJ2-1	TGTGCCAGTAGTAGTGGAGGGCAAAATGAGCAGTTCTTC	CASSSGGQNEQFF
-	TRBV7-2	few	TRBJ2-7	TGTGCCAGCAGCGTGGGCGGGACTTCCTACGAGCAGTACTTC	CASSVGGTSYEQYF
TRBD1	TRBV7-9	few	TRBJ2-7	TGTGCCAGCAGCTTATGGGACAGGGACAACGAGCAGTACTTC	CASSLWDRDNEQYF
-	TRBV7-2	-	TRBJ2-1	TGTGCCAGCAGCTTAGAGGTTAGGGGGAATGAGCAGTTCTTC	CASSLEVRGNEQFF
TRBD1	TRBV30	few	TRBJ1-1	TGTGCCTGGAGTGGAGGGACAGGGGGCGGGTACGCTGAAGCTTTCTTT	CAWSGGTGGGYAEAFF
TRBD2	TRBV28	-	TRBJ2-7	TGTGCCAGCATCCTAAGGAAAGGGACGGGAGGGTTTAGCGAGCAGTACTTC	CASILRKGTGGFSEQYF
-	TRBV9	-	TRBJ2-4	TGTGCCAGCAGCGTAGCGGCAGGGGATGCCAAAAACATTCAGTACTTC	CASSVAAGDAKNIQYF
-	TRBV7-7	many	TRBJ2-7	TGTGCCAGCAGCTTAGATCGGCAGGGCGAGCAGTACTTC	CASSLDRQGEQYF
TRBD1	TRBV7-9	-	TRBJ1-2	TGTGCCAGCAGCCCTTTGCCGGGCAGGGGACAGGATGGCTACACCTTC	CASSPLPGRGQDGYTF
TRBD1	TRBV15	few	TRBJ2-5	TGTGCCACCAGGGGACAGGGGGCGCTTGAGACCCAGTACTTC	CATRGQGALETQYF
-	TRBV28	few	TRBJ2-1	TGTGCCAGCAGTTTTAACCTCCCCAATGAGCAGTTCTTC	CASSFNLPNEQFF
-	TRBV6-5	few	TRBJ2-3	TGTGCCAGCAACCTGGAAGGGCCTAGCACAGATACGCAGTATTTT	CASNLEGPSTDTQYF
-	TRBV29-1	few	TRBJ1-1	TGCAGCGTATCCCATGAGGGGAAGTCGGCTTTCTTT	CSVSHEGKSAFF
-	TRBV2	few	TRBJ2-5	TGTGCCAGCAGTGGAGACTGGAAAGAGACCCAGTACTTC	CASSGDWKETQYF
-	TRBV28	few	TRBJ2-3	TGTGCCAGCAGTTTGGGCTTAGCGGCGGGTAACACAGATACGCAGTATTTT	CASSLGLAAGNTDTQYF
TRBD1	TRBV29-1	-	TRBJ1-1	TGCAGCGTTGAAGGATTGCAGGGGGTAGCTTTCTTT	CSVEGLQGVAFF
-	TRBV7-9	-	TRBJ2-1	TGTGCCAGCAGCTTCCCCTCAGAGCAGTTCTTC	CASSFPSEQFF
-	TRBV30	many	TRBJ1-1	TGTGCCTGGAGTCCGTCAGACACTGAAGCTTTCTTT	CAWSPSDTEAFF
-	TRBV18	-	TRBJ2-5	TGTGCCAGCTCACCCCGGATGCAAGAGACCCAGTACTTC	CASSPRMQETQYF
-	TRBV29-1	few	TRBJ2-7	TGCAGCGTTGATGCGTCAAGTGGCTCCTACGAGCAGTACTTC	CSVDASSGSYEQYF
TRBD1	TRBV5-1	-	TRBJ2-5	TGCGCCAGCAGCTTGGAGCGGACAGGCCCAGAGACCCAGTACTTC	CASSLERTGPETQYF
-	TRBV7-2	-	TRBJ2-1	TGTGCCAGCAGCTTGGAACCTGGCGATGAGCAGTTCTTC	CASSLEPGDEQFF
-	TRBV7-2	-	TRBJ2-1	TGTGCCAGCAGCTTAGTGGCGCCGCGGGGTCCCAATGAGCAGTTCTTC	CASSLVAPRGPNEQFF
-	TRBV7-9	many	TRBJ2-7	TGTGCCAGCAGCCGGGACACCCAGGGGACCTACGAGCAGTACTTC	CASSRDTQGTYEQYF
TRBD1	TRBV7-9	many	TRBJ1-2	TGTGCCAGCAGGCGTGACAGGGTTGGCTACACCTTC	CASRRDRVGYTF
-	TRBV19	few	TRBJ2-3	TGTGCCAGTAAGGCCAGGGGCACAGATACGCAGTATTTT	CASKARGTDTQYF
-	TRBV2	few	TRBJ2-7	TGTGCCAGCAGTGATTCCCCAGGGAGAAACCACGAGCAGTACTTC	CASSDSPGRNHEQYF
-	TRBV6-1	few	TRBJ2-4	TGTGCCAGCAGTTCCCCCGGGATAGCCAAAAACATTCAGTACTTC	CASSSPGIAKNIQYF
TRBD2	TRBV19	-	TRBJ2-1	TGTGCCAGTAGTGCGACTAGCGGGAGGGCCAATGAGCAGTTCTTC	CASSATSGRANEQFF